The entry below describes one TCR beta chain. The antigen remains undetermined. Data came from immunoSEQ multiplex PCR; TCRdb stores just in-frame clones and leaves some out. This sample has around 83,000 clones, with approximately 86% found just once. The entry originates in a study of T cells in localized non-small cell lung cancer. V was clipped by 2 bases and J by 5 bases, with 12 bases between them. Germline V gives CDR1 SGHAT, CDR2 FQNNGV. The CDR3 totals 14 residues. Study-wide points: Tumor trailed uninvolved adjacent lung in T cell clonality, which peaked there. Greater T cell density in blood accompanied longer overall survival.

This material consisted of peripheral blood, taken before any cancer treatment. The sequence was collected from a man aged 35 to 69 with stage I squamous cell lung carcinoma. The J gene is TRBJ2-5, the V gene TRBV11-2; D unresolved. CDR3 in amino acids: CASSLSVGAETQYF. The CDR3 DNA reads TGTGCCAGCAGCTTATCAGTAGGCGCGGAGACCCAGTACTTC.